The 21 T cell receptor beta chains presented below share a single source sample, sequenced in a study of T cell repertoires in cytomegalovirus infection. Their antigens are not known. A single record per CDR3 protein comes from TCRdb applying MiXCR to the reads. The repertoire holds 650,000 to 900,000 distinct CDR3 sequences, approximately 30% seen once, with roughly an eighth in the top ten. Material: cultured CD8+ T cells from PBMCs, obtained from culture after CMV antigen stimulation. These receptors were taken from a human donor in good health (CMV status not recorded). Some clones in this sample may be carry-over from other donors' samples.

On this clonotype: It may be a read error: a sequence one base away is much more abundant. V gene TRBV9 combines with J gene TRBJ2-1; D gene unclear. Germline V gives CDR1 SGDLS, CDR2 YYNGEE. This CDR3 is 12 amino acids long. V shed 4 bases and J shed 6 bases, with 8 bases lying between them. CDR3 sequence (DNA): TGTGCCAGCAGCCCCTCCCCCAATGAGCAGTTCTTC. This codes for CASSPSPNEQFF.

This clonotype has only a few counts. The V call is TRBV6-6, the J call TRBJ2-2; TRBD1 matches at 8 bases. Losses at the gene ends were 5 bases for V and 6 bases for J; bases not matched to a gene: 5. This CDR3 is built from 14 residues. Germline assignment: CDR1 MNHNY and CDR2 SVGAGI (reference sequence). CDR3: CASSETGAAGELFF. Here the CDR3 DNA reads TGTGCCAGCAGTGAGACAGGGGCGGCCGGGGAGCTGTTTTTT.

The chain recombines TRBV4-1 with TRBJ2-5; possibly TRBD1 or TRBD2 for D (5 bases each). V lost 8 bases and J 2 bases, leaving 12 bases between the germline ends. CDR3 length: 13 residues. Per the germline V gene, CDR1 is MGHRA and CDR2 is YSYEKL. The CDR3 DNA follows: TGCGCCAGCCGGGGACCGGGACAAGAGACCCAGTACTTC. Translated, it gives CASRGPGQETQYF.

The chain combines TRBV7-6 with TRBJ2-1; 15 bases fit TRBD2. This CDR3 contains 18 residues. V shed 1 base, J shed 4 bases, and the junction held 5 bases outside the gene matches. CDR1 and CDR2 from the germline V gene are SGHVS and FNYEAQ. DNA for the CDR3: TGTGCCAGCAGCTTAGAGGGACTAGCGGGGGGACTTTACAATGAGCAGTTCTTC. It yields the protein CASSLEGLAGGLYNEQFF.

This chain connects TRBV12-3 or TRBV12-4 to TRBJ2-1; the match to TRBD1 covers 9 bases. The CDR3 is 17 residues long. V shed 8 bases, J shed 1 base, and the junction held 12 bases outside the gene matches. CDR3 sequence: CASDEGQGIFSYNEQFF. In DNA form, the CDR3 reads TGTGCCAGCGATGAGGGACAGGGCATCTTTTCCTACAATGAGCAGTTCTTC.

The chain recombines TRBV3-1 with TRBJ2-7, with D possibly TRBD1 on 7 matching bases. With 1 base removed from V and 0 bases from J, the gap between germline ends came to 13 bases. The germline V gene encodes CDR1 LGHDT and CDR2 YNNKEL (reference sequence). This CDR3 comprises 16 residues. The CDR3 region is CASSQGGTVVSYEQYF. In DNA, the CDR3 is TGTGCCAGCAGCCAAGGCGGGACAGTCGTCTCCTACGAGCAGTACTTC.

This clonotype was recorded at least ten times. The chain has TRBV18 and TRBJ1-1, with TRBD1 identical over 8 bases. Trimming removed 4 bases from V and 6 bases from J; junction bases left unmatched: 10. Looked up from germline, CDR1 is KGHSH and CDR2 is LQKENI. The CDR3 is 15 amino acids. The CDR3 DNA is TGTGCCAGCTCACAAGGGACAGGCCGGGTTTCTGAAGCTTTCTTT. Amino acid sequence: CASSQGTGRVSEAFF.

V and J are TRBV6-1 and TRBJ2-7; D may be TRBD1 or TRBD2 (6 bases each). The germline V and J ends were trimmed by 6 bases and 5 bases, with 17 bases remaining between them. The CDR3 sequence is 14 residues long. Germline values: CDR1 MNHNS, CDR2 SASEGT. As DNA, the CDR3 is TGTGCCAGCAGGGACAGCGGGCCCGGGGACGAGCAGTACGTC. This encodes CASRDSGPGDEQYV.

The chain joins TRBV12-3 or TRBV12-4 to TRBJ2-7; 8 bases are a match to TRBD1. V was clipped by 8 bases and J by 7 bases; unmatched bases: 13. CDR3 size: 14 residues. The DNA for the CDR3 is TGTGCCAGCGGGAGCTTCCAGGGGGCAGAGGAGCAGTACTTC. Encoded protein: CASGSFQGAEEQYF.

This clonotype has just a few counts. The chain carries TRBV2 and TRBJ2-1; TRBD2 agrees at 16 bases. J gave up 7 bases and V 6 bases, and 3 bases lay outside the gene matches. CDR3 size: 15 residues. The V gene's germline CDR1 is SNHLY and CDR2 FYNNEI. The CDR3 DNA is TGTGCCAGCAGGGGACTAGCGGGGGGGAGGAATGAGCAGTTCTTC. As protein: CASRGLAGGRNEQFF.

This chain's CDR3 is CASSESLERDLTYEQYF. Written as DNA, the CDR3 is TGCGCCAGCAGTGAGTCGCTCGAGCGGGACCTTACCTACGAGCAGTACTTC. The chain joins TRBV10-1 to TRBJ2-7; 7 nucleotides agree with TRBD2. The CDR3 contains 17 residues. Trimming cost V 0 bases and J 2 bases; bases outside gene matches: 10. Germline CDR1 WNHNN, CDR2 SYGVQD (reference sequence).

This clonotype showed up just a few times. V usage is TRBV27 and J usage is TRBJ2-3; possibly TRBD1 for D (6 bases). Germline assignment: CDR1 MNHEY and CDR2 SMNVEV (reference sequence). This CDR3 region has 13 residues. Trimming left V 3 bases short and J 5 bases short, with 9 bases between. In nucleotides, the CDR3 is TGTGCCAGCAGTTTGGGGGCACGAGATACGCAGTATTTT. Residues: CASSLGARDTQYF.

This chain connects TRBV6-2 or TRBV6-3 to TRBJ1-5; D gene unclear. Germline CDR1 MNHEY, CDR2 SVGEGT. Deletions cut 6 bases from V and 0 bases from J, with 9 bases between. This CDR3 is built from 14 residues. The CDR3 DNA follows: TGTGCCAGCAGCACCTTCGGTAGCAATCAGCCCCAGCATTTT. Amino acids: CASSTFGSNQPQHF.

This clonotype was seen repeatedly, ten times or more. This rearrangement joins TRBV11-1 to TRBJ2-3, with a weak D call TRBD2 (5 bases). V shed 4 bases and J shed 6 bases, with 14 bases lying between them. The CDR3 sequence is 14 residues long. Germline V gives CDR1 SGHAT, CDR2 FQDESV (reference sequence). Written as DNA, the CDR3 is TGTGCCAGCAGCTCTAACGGGAACCTCGATACGCAGTATTTT. Encoded protein: CASSSNGNLDTQYF.

CDR3 in DNA: TGTGCCGGATCAGACAGGGCGAACACCGGGGAGCTGTTTTTT. Amino acids: CAGSDRANTGELFF. The V gene is TRBV12-3 or TRBV12-4, the J gene TRBJ2-2; 7 bases agree with TRBD1. This CDR3 contains 14 residues. With V trimmed by 11 bases and J by 0 bases, 6 bases remained unmatched.

The gene calls are TRBV5-1 and TRBJ1-1; unclear D gene. This CDR3 has 12 amino acids. Trimming shortened V by 0 bases and J by 8 bases, and 8 bases separated the two germline ends. Germline values: CDR1 SGHRS, CDR2 YFSETQ. This CDR3 reads CASSLAGLEAFF. In nucleotides, the CDR3 is TGCGCCAGCAGCTTGGCAGGACTCGAAGCTTTCTTT.

The genes are TRBV4-1 and TRBJ2-2, with TRBD1 matching over 8 bases. After removal of 3 bases from V and 6 bases from J, the junction contained 0 bases not matched to a gene. This CDR3 has 13 residues. Germline V gene lookup returns CDR1 MGHRA and CDR2 YSYEKL. For the CDR3, the DNA is TGCGCCAGCAGCCAGACAGGGGCCGGGGAGCTGTTTTTT. Its protein product is CASSQTGAGELFF.

J is TRBJ1-1 and V is TRBV6-6; TRBD1 agrees at 7 bases. J gave up 0 bases and V 10 bases, and 14 bases lay outside the gene matches. The V gene's germline CDR1 is MNHNY and CDR2 SVGAGI (reference sequence). CDR3 length: 16 amino acids. CDR3 nucleotides: TGTGCCACTACCCCAGGGGGATTATTAATGAACACTGAAGCTTTCTTT. Translation gives CATTPGGLLMNTEAFF.

The CDR3 bases are TGTGCCACGGGGGGGTGGAGCACAGATACGCAGTATTTT. Protein sequence: CATGGWSTDTQYF. The chain combines TRBV12-3 or TRBV12-4 with TRBJ2-3; 8 nucleotides agree with TRBD2. This CDR3 is built from 13 residues. V gave up 10 bases and J gave up 0 bases; unmatched junction bases: 3.

This rearrangement joins TRBV7-9 to TRBJ2-7; 7 bases line up with TRBD1. V dropped 5 bases and J dropped 1; count of bases not matched to a gene: 5. CDR1 is SEHNR and CDR2 is FQNEAQ in the germline V gene (reference sequence). This CDR3 region has 14 residues. The CDR3 DNA sequence: TGTGCCAGCAGCGCGACAGGGTGGTCCTACGAGCAGTACTTC. Protein sequence: CASSATGWSYEQYF.

This clonotype was counted ten times or more. The chain recombines TRBV5-1 with TRBJ1-1; D possibly corresponds to TRBD1 (5 bases). The V end lost 2 bases, the J end lost 0 bases, and 8 bases lay between the germline ends. The CDR3 totals 14 residues. Germline V lookup: CDR1 SGHRS, CDR2 YFSETQ. CDR3 DNA: TGCGCCAGCAGCTTACGACAGATGAACACTGAAGCTTTCTTT. Translating it yields CASSLRQMNTEAFF.